One sample yielded the 10 T cell receptor beta chains listed below, sequenced in a study of STAT5B mutations in CD4+ large granular lymphocyte leukemia. Only in-frame clones appear in the TCRdb table, and some are missing; sequencing was by immunoSEQ multiplex PCR. The repertoire holds tens of thousands of clones, with about two thirds as singletons. The sample was CD4+ T cells from blood buffy coats. These receptors were collected from a human donor in good health.

This clone was seen a few times. V usage is TRBV4-3 and J usage is TRBJ2-4; D may be TRBD2 (6 bases). V dropped 0 bases and J dropped 10 bases, with 7 bases sitting between them. From germline, CDR1 is LGHNA and CDR2 YSLEER. The CDR3 consists of 12 residues. The CDR3, as DNA: TGCGCCAGCAGCCAAGATGGAGGGATTCAGTACTTC. Protein product: CASSQDGGIQYF.

This sequence joins TRBV9 and TRBJ1-6; D is uncertain. The CDR3 loop spans 19 amino acids. Trimming cost V 4 bases and J 10 bases, with 30 bases left between them. Germline assignment: CDR1 SGDLS and CDR2 YYNGEE. CDR3 amino acids: CASSSGTGRKDRVRSPLHF. Here the CDR3 DNA reads TGTGCCAGCAGCTCCGGTACCGGGAGAAAAGACCGGGTTAGGTCACCCCTCCACTTT.

The chain joins TRBV5-5 to TRBJ1-5; D remains ambiguous. The V gene's germline CDR1 is SGHKS and CDR2 YYEKEE (reference sequence). This CDR3 region has 13 residues. V was pared by 2 bases and J by 9 bases, with 12 bases between. The CDR3 here is CASSLNTPPPQHF. CDR3 DNA sequence: TGTGCCAGCAGCTTAAATACCCCTCCGCCCCAGCATTTT.

The V and J genes are TRBV7-2 and TRBJ2-7; TRBD1 matches 7 bases. J was trimmed by 0 bases and V by 3 bases; bases with no gene match: 2. Germline lookup yields CDR1 SGHTA and CDR2 FQGNSA. CDR3 length: 14 residues. CDR3: CASSFGDSSYEQYF. The DNA of the CDR3 is TGTGCCAGCAGCTTTGGGGACAGCTCCTACGAGCAGTACTTC. The full variable domain, rest sourced from reference TRBV7-2 and TRBJ2-7, is GAGVSQSPSNKVTEKGKDVELRCDPISGHTALYWYRQSLGQGLEFLIYFQGNSAPDKSGLPSDRFSAERTGGSVSTLTIQRTQQEDSAVYLCASSFGDSSYEQYFGPGTRLTVT.

The chain links TRBV6-5 to TRBJ2-3; D is undetermined. The CDR3 is 15 amino acids. CDR1 is MNHEY, CDR2 SVGAGI, per germline. V was pared by 4 bases and J by 0 bases, with 11 bases between. This CDR3 reads CASSLTRPSTDTQYF. The CDR3 DNA sequence: TGTGCCAGCAGTTTGACAAGGCCGAGCACAGATACGCAGTATTTT.

Here the CDR3 reads CASSLDHGYEQFF. CDR3 sequence (DNA): TGTGCCAGCAGCTTAGACCACGGGTATGAGCAGTTCTTC. This chain connects TRBV7-7 to TRBJ2-1, with D uncertain. The CDR3 is 13 residues long. Germline CDR1 reads SSHAT; CDR2 reads FNYEAQ (reference sequence). Trimming took 1 base from V and 8 from J, leaving 9 bases between them.

The chain has TRBV30 and TRBJ2-1, with D maybe TRBD2 (5 bases). The CDR3 totals 14 residues. Germline V gene lookup returns CDR1 GTSNPN and CDR2 SVGIG (reference sequence). The V end was cut by 1 base, the J end by 0 bases, with 7 bases between. In DNA, the CDR3 is TGTGCCTGGAGTGCGGGGAGCTCCTACAATGAGCAGTTCTTC. Translated: CAWSAGSSYNEQFF.

This rearrangement joins TRBV5-4 to TRBJ1-6; D is ambiguous. The germline V and J ends were trimmed by 7 bases and 0 bases, with 11 bases remaining between them. The germline V gene has CDR1 SGHNT and CDR2 YYREEE (reference sequence). The CDR3 is 15 amino acids. CDR3 residues: CASGDPSSYNSPLHF. The CDR3 DNA reads as TGTGCCAGCGGTGACCCGAGCTCCTATAATTCACCCCTCCACTTT.

The rearrangement joins TRBV6-5 to TRBJ2-1, with 8 positions matching TRBD1. Germline V gives CDR1 MNHEY, CDR2 SVGAGI. CDR3 length: 14 residues. V lost 2 bases, J lost 5 bases, and 2 bases stayed unmatched. This CDR3 is CASSYRTGNNEQFF. CDR3 nucleotides: TGTGCCAGCAGTTACCGGACAGGGAACAATGAGCAGTTCTTC.

The rearrangement uses TRBV29-1 and TRBJ1-1; weak D call: TRBD1 (5 bases). The CDR3 sequence is 12 residues long. CDR1 SQVTM and CDR2 ANQGSEA come from the germline V gene. Trimming shortened V by 7 bases and J by 6 bases, and 15 bases separated the two germline ends. The CDR3 is CSALVSGAEAFF. The CDR3 bases are TGCAGCGCCCTAGTTTCGGGGGCTGAAGCTTTCTTT.